This T cell receptor (beta chain) is drawn from a study of blood T cell repertoires in COVID-19. For the study at large: There were acute and convalescent COVID-19 samples, and they came from the United States, Italy and Spain. The cDNA or gDNA used as material had been derived from T cells, B-cell-depleted T cells, or PBMCs.

Sequencing used immunoSEQ multiplex PCR; TCRdb keeps in-frame clones, though not all of them. This repertoire shows about 330,000 clones, less than 90% found once; its top ten account for roughly 1%. The CDR3 is 17 residues long. Germline lookup yields CDR1 MDHEN and CDR2 SYDVKM. Trimming at V came to 5 bases and at J to 0 bases, leaving 8 bases not matched to a gene. Cohort 3 donors were reported recovered after two negative PCRs, clearance, or symptom resolution. V is TRBV28 and J is TRBJ1-5, with 9 bases that match TRBD1. The specimen sequenced was PBMCs or T cells enriched from blood (not recorded which). This sequence originates from a woman aged 25 to 39 who had recovered from COVID-19. The CDR3 protein is CASSPIQGAASNQPQHF. The DNA of the CDR3 is TGTGCCAGCAGTCCCATACAGGGGGCAGCTAGCAATCAGCCCCAGCATTTT. Together with reference TRBV28 and TRBJ1-5, the CDR3 gives the full variable domain: DVKVTQSSRYLVKRTGEKVFLECVQDMDHENMFWYRQDPGLGLRLIYFSYDVKMKEKGDIPEGYSVSREKKERFSLILESASTNQTSMYLCASSPIQGAASNQPQHFGDGTRLSIL.